Shown below are 30 T cell receptor beta chains from a single sample sequenced in a study of T cells in Graves' hyperthyroidism and ophthalmopathy. Amplified TCR beta CDR3 regions derived from RNA transcripts. Initially, a first-round RT-PCR of the TCR CDR3 employed the HTBI primer set. MiXCR was run by TCRdb on the multiplex PCR reads, yielding one entry per CDR3 protein. The table has some 560,000 distinct CDR3 sequences, approximately 14% seen once. Input material: blood. Every receptor here comes from a woman aged 40 to 50 with Graves' hyperthyroidism.

This clonotype occurred many times. This chain joins TRBV28 and TRBJ1-2; a weak D match, TRBD1 (6 bases). The CDR3 sequence is 16 residues long. Germline assignment: CDR1 MDHEN and CDR2 SYDVKM. Trimming shortened V by 6 bases and J by 5 bases, and 22 bases separated the two germline ends. CDR3 nucleotide sequence: TGTGCCAGCAGAATTTCGAGGGGGGGACGCGGTTATGGCTACACCTTC. Translating gives CASRISRGGRGYGYTF.

Ten or more counts support this clonotype. The CDR3 DNA sequence: TGCGCCAGCAGCCCATCTCTGATGAACACTGAAGCTTTCTTT. This gives the protein CASSPSLMNTEAFF. The chain is built from TRBV5-1 and TRBJ1-1; no definite D call. V lost 4 bases to trimming and J lost 0 bases, with 10 bases between them. Per the germline V gene, CDR1 is SGHRS and CDR2 is YFSETQ. The CDR3 runs to 14 residues.

This clonotype was observed a few times. The V and J genes are TRBV11-2 and TRBJ2-7; D not certain. The V gene's germline CDR1 is SGHAT and CDR2 FQNNGV. The CDR3 has 13 residues. V lost 5 bases, J lost 3 bases, and 11 bases lay in between. This chain's CDR3 is CASSGRALYEQYF. CDR3 DNA: TGTGCCAGCAGCGGACGGGCACTCTACGAGCAGTACTTC.

The table lists this clonotype with many counts. The chain links TRBV24-1 to TRBJ2-2; 8 nucleotides line up with TRBD2. The CDR3 totals 14 residues. V gave up 7 bases and J gave up 7 bases; unmatched junction bases: 7. Germline CDR1 and CDR2: KGHDR and SFDVKD. The CDR3 coding sequence is TGTGCCACCAGAGCGGGAGATTCCAGCGGGGAGCTGTTTTTT. The encoded protein is CATRAGDSSGELFF.

This clonotype was observed at least ten times. The V and J genes are TRBV13 and TRBJ2-4; 10 positions agree with TRBD1. J lost 8 bases, V lost 0 bases, and 13 bases had no gene match. From germline, CDR1 is PRHDT and CDR2 FYEKMQ (reference sequence). This CDR3 contains 18 residues. CDR3 amino acids: CASSLGGLTGGSADIQYF. The CDR3 DNA is TGTGCCAGCAGCTTAGGGGGTTTGACAGGGGGCTCGGCGGACATTCAGTACTTC.

This clonotype occurred a few times. The chain carries TRBV6-1 and TRBJ2-7, with 13 nucleotides matching TRBD2. CDR1 MNHNS and CDR2 SASEGT come from the germline V gene. The CDR3 contains 15 residues. V shed 5 bases, J shed 5 bases, and the junction held 6 bases outside the gene matches. The CDR3 sequence: CASSSSGTSGNEQYF. The CDR3, as DNA: TGTGCCAGCAGTTCCTCAGGGACTAGCGGGAACGAGCAGTACTTC.

CDR3 loop: CASSHYKREGLTDTQYF. The CDR3 bases are TGTGCCAGCAGCCATTATAAGCGGGAGGGCCTAACAGATACGCAGTATTTT. This chain connects TRBV3-1 to TRBJ2-3; 10 bases map to TRBD2. CDR1 and CDR2 (germline): LGHDT, YNNKEL (reference sequence). This CDR3 contains 17 residues. The V segment lost 3 bases and the J segment 3 bases; nucleotides outside the gene matches: 9.

This clonotype came up many times. The genes are TRBV3-1 and TRBJ2-1; D is ambiguous. Trimming stripped 0 bases from V and 3 bases from J, with 9 bases between. The CDR3 spans 15 residues. Germline V gives CDR1 LGHDT, CDR2 YNNKEL (reference sequence). CDR3 sequence (DNA): TGTGCCAGCAGCCAAGACGGGTGGGGCTACAATGAGCAGTTCTTC. Translation: CASSQDGWGYNEQFF.

This clonotype was detected ten times or more. V usage is TRBV18 and J usage is TRBJ2-7; a weak D match, TRBD2 (5 bases). CDR1 and CDR2 (germline): KGHSH, LQKENI. The CDR3 has 14 residues. V shed 6 bases and J shed 3 bases, with 15 bases lying between them. Here the CDR3 DNA reads TGTGCCAGCTCGCCCCCCAGCGCGGGCTACGAGCAGTACTTC. Residues: CASSPPSAGYEQYF.

This clonotype has a count of ten or more. The gene calls are TRBV12-3 or TRBV12-4 and TRBJ2-7; tentative D call: TRBD2 (6 bases). The CDR3 is made up of 14 amino acids. Trimming took 4 bases from V and 4 from J, leaving 14 bases between them. CDR3 amino acids: CASSYLGGFYEQYF. Here the CDR3 DNA reads TGTGCCAGCAGTTACTTGGGGGGTTTTTACGAGCAGTACTTC.

The chain couples TRBV5-1 to TRBJ2-5; 15 nucleotides line up with TRBD2. V dropped 4 bases and J dropped 2; count of bases not matched to a gene: 6. The CDR3 is 17 amino acids. Germline V lookup: CDR1 SGHRS, CDR2 YFSETQ. CDR3: CASSTGLAGGGQETQYF. As DNA, the CDR3 is TGCGCCAGCAGCACCGGACTAGCGGGAGGGGGTCAAGAGACCCAGTACTTC.

This clonotype occurred many times. The CDR3 here is CATRGEYEQYF. CDR3 nucleotide sequence: TGTGCCACACGGGGGGAATACGAGCAGTACTTC. V gene TRBV10-3 combines with J gene TRBJ2-7; TRBD2 agrees at 7 bases. CDR3 length: 11 amino acids. Looked up from germline, CDR1 is ENHRY and CDR2 is SYGVKD. Trimming removed 10 bases from V and 4 bases from J; junction bases left unmatched: 4.

The chain uses TRBV5-4 and TRBJ1-3; D perhaps matches TRBD1 (5 bases). The germline V gene encodes CDR1 SGHNT and CDR2 YYREEE (reference sequence). The V end was cut by 3 bases, the J end by 4 bases, with 11 bases between. The CDR3 consists of 14 residues. CDR3 amino acids: CASSYPGTGNTIYF. In nucleotides, the CDR3 is TGTGCCAGCAGCTACCCAGGGACCGGAAACACCATATATTTT.

The genes are TRBV5-5 and TRBJ2-5, with D maybe TRBD1 (5 bases). V shed 3 bases and J shed 5 bases, with 17 bases lying between them. This CDR3 contains 15 residues. Germline values: CDR1 SGHKS, CDR2 YYEKEE (reference sequence). The CDR3 bases are TGTGCCAGCAGCTCCGTAGGGGCAGGGTGGGAGACCCAGTACTTC. It specifies CASSSVGAGWETQYF.

The sample holds many counts of this clonotype. This sequence joins TRBV19 and TRBJ2-5; 9 bases agree with TRBD1. V lost 4 bases to trimming and J lost 5 bases; unmatched junction nucleotides: 11. The CDR3 contains 16 residues. Germline V gene lookup returns CDR1 LNHDA and CDR2 SQIVND (reference sequence). CDR3 sequence reads: CASSTRSDRGGETQYF. Here the CDR3 DNA reads TGTGCCAGTAGTACCCGTTCGGACAGGGGCGGGGAGACCCAGTACTTC.

This clonotype turned up a few times. The chain has TRBV10-2 and TRBJ1-5; the D is unclear. The CDR3 spans 15 residues. The germline CDR1 and CDR2 sequences are WSHSY and SAAADI. The germline V and J ends were trimmed by 6 bases and 0 bases, with 12 bases remaining between them. CDR3 sequence: CASREGRSSNQPQHF. CDR3 bases: TGCGCCAGCAGGGAAGGACGGAGTAGCAATCAGCCCCAGCATTTT.

CDR3: CASSSPGLQEYF. CDR3 DNA sequence: TGTGCCAGCAGTTCCCCGGGACTACAAGAATACTTC. The chain couples TRBV28 to TRBJ2-7; 7 positions agree with TRBD2. CDR3 length: 12 amino acids. V was clipped by 4 bases and J by 13 bases; unmatched bases: 10. Per germline, CDR1 MDHEN and CDR2 SYDVKM. The variable domain in full, with the rest retrieved from reference TRBV28 and TRBJ2-7, is DVKVTQSSRYLVKRTGEKVFLECVQDMDHENMFWYRQDPGLGLRLIYFSYDVKMKEKGDIPEGYSVSREKKERFSLILESASTNQTSMYLCASSSPGLQEYFGPGTRLTVT.

As to this clonotype: A clone one base away is much larger, so this may be a read error. The chain recombines TRBV5-6 with TRBJ2-7; TRBD2 agrees at 8 bases. The germline V gene encodes CDR1 SGHDT and CDR2 YYEEEE. CDR3 length equals 15 residues. DNA for the CDR3: TGTGCCAGCAGCTTGGAACTAGCGGCTTCCTACGAGCAGTGCTTC. It yields the protein CASSLELAASYEQCF.

The rearrangement uses TRBV12-3 or TRBV12-4 and TRBJ2-3; unclear D gene. V shed 7 bases and J shed 4 bases, with 12 bases lying between them. The CDR3 consists of 13 residues. CDR3 coding DNA: TGTGCCAGCACCCCCGGTCGACCAGATACGCAGTATTTT. Protein sequence: CASTPGRPDTQYF.

The V and J genes are TRBV5-1 and TRBJ1-4; unclear D gene. V lost 2 bases and J lost 0, with 8 bases in between. The CDR3 loop spans 15 amino acids. Germline-derived CDR1 and CDR2 are SGHRS and YFSETQ. The CDR3 DNA is TGCGCCAGCAGCTTCGGTGGAGCAACTAATGAAAAACTGTTTTTT. It codes for CASSFGGATNEKLFF.

This clonotype was counted only a few times. The chain uses TRBV5-8 and TRBJ1-5; the D is unclear. The CDR3 runs 18 residues. V lost 1 base and J 0 bases, leaving 17 bases between the germline ends. Germline V gene data show CDR1 as SGHTS and CDR2 as YDEGEE. CDR3 in amino acids: CASSLREKMVPSNQPQHF. CDR3 in DNA: TGTGCCAGCAGCTTGCGGGAAAAGATGGTCCCTAGCAATCAGCCCCAGCATTTT.

This clonotype was seen more than once but under ten times. The chain's CDR3 is CASSALSGSTYEQYF. The CDR3 DNA reads as TGTGCCAGCTCGGCCCTTTCCGGGAGCACCTACGAGCAGTACTTC. The chain has TRBV18 and TRBJ2-7, with D maybe TRBD2 (6 bases). CDR1 is KGHSH, CDR2 LQKENI, per germline. V was cut by 6 bases and J by 2 bases, with 17 bases left in between. CDR3 size: 15 residues.

This clonotype appeared many times. The chain is built from TRBV10-3 and TRBJ2-7; 10 nucleotides agree with TRBD1. The germline CDR1 and CDR2 sequences are ENHRY and SYGVKD. The CDR3 is 13 residues long. V dropped 10 bases and J dropped 3; count of bases not matched to a gene: 6. This CDR3 is CASGGQGDYEQYF. As DNA, the CDR3 is TGTGCCAGCGGCGGACAGGGGGACTACGAGCAGTACTTC.

This clonotype was seen at least ten times. V gene TRBV20-1 combines with J gene TRBJ1-4; no clear D gene. The length of the CDR3 is 16 residues. V lost 1 base to trimming and J lost 3 bases, with 15 bases between them. CDR1 is DFQATT and CDR2 is SNEGSKA in the germline V gene (reference sequence). Here the CDR3 reads CSARAKALPANEKLFF. CDR3 sequence (DNA): TGCAGTGCTAGAGCGAAGGCTCTCCCTGCTAATGAAAAACTGTTTTTT.

J is TRBJ1-1 and V is TRBV29-1; D is undetermined. The CDR3 length is 11 residues. Germline loops: CDR1 SQVTM, CDR2 ANQGSEA. V lost 4 bases to trimming and J lost 4 bases, with 7 bases between them. The CDR3 DNA reads TGCAGCGTTGCCCGGAGCACTGAAGCTTTCTTT. It yields the protein CSVARSTEAFF.

This clonotype was detected many times. The J gene is TRBJ2-7, the V gene TRBV2; D is unresolved. The germline V gene encodes CDR1 SNHLY and CDR2 FYNNEI. The V and J ends lost 4 bases and 4 bases respectively, with 11 bases between them. This CDR3 comprises 13 residues. As DNA, the CDR3 is TGTGCCAGCAGTGCCGTACTACTTTACGAGCAGTACTTC. Its protein is CASSAVLLYEQYF.

This clonotype turned up a few times. The chain employs TRBV19 and TRBJ2-1; 12 bases align to TRBD2. The CDR3 is made up of 16 amino acids. Germline CDR1 is LNHDA and CDR2 is SQIVND (reference sequence). With V trimmed by 4 bases and J by 4 bases, 5 bases remained unmatched. The CDR3 sequence is CASSKLAGGKYNEQFF. CDR3 sequence (DNA): TGTGCCAGTAGTAAGCTAGCGGGGGGGAAATACAATGAGCAGTTCTTC.

This clonotype has ten or more counts. The chain combines TRBV27 with TRBJ2-3; TRBD2 matches at 10 bases. In germline, CDR1 is MNHEY, CDR2 SMNVEV (reference sequence). This CDR3 is built from 17 residues. The junction had 12 bases not matched to a gene; V was cut back by 4 bases and J by 5 bases. CDR3 nucleotide sequence: TGTGCCAGCAGTTGGGTAGGGAGCGGGAGGGCCGTAGATACGCAGTATTTT. It yields the protein CASSWVGSGRAVDTQYF.

The chain joins TRBV20-1 to TRBJ2-1, with 11 bases identical to TRBD2. V lost 0 bases, J lost 10 bases, and 14 bases stayed unmatched. CDR1 DFQATT and CDR2 SNEGSKA come from the germline V gene (reference sequence). This CDR3 contains 17 residues. CDR3 sequence (DNA): TGCAGTGCTAGAGATTGGGCGGGACTAGCGGTAGTCCGGGAGCAGTTCTTC. It encodes CSARDWAGLAVVREQFF.

The chain links TRBV27 to TRBJ2-5; D not resolved. The CDR3 runs 15 residues. The V and J ends lost 4 bases and 5 bases respectively, with 17 bases between them. Germline V lookup: CDR1 MNHEY, CDR2 SMNVEV (reference sequence). The CDR3 DNA sequence: TGTGCCAGCAGTTACCGCAGCGCCTCCAGGGAGACCCAGTACTTC. The encoded protein is CASSYRSASRETQYF.